This TCR beta chain was identified in a study of T-cell memory formation after mild COVID-19. Overall study context: TCR clustering was largely donor specific.

One entry per CDR3 protein results from TCRdb running MiXCR on the 5' RACE reads. The table lists about 300,000 distinct CDR3 sequences, roughly a fifth of them singletons. This clonotype was counted between two and nine times. The target antigen is unknown. Study-wide results and caveats: CD4+ contracting clones were mainly CM and EM; CD8+ ones, EMRA. A second wave expanding day 15 to 37 was CD4+-biased; contracting clones were balanced. A subset of responding clones appeared in pre-infection memory, suggesting cross-reactive memory joined.

The CDR3 covers 11 residues. Trimming took off 4 bases at V and 7 bases at J, with 8 bases between the two ends. The germline gives CDR1 SGHNT, CDR2 YYREEE (reference sequence). This clonotype originated in a man between 18 and 29 years old who had mild COVID-19 (a few samples of this study predate the infection). Cell type and time point are not known. The sample was PBMCs or a T cell subset sorted from them (not recorded which). This chain joins TRBV5-4 and TRBJ2-5; D call uncertain. For the CDR3, the DNA is TGTGCCAGCAGCCTAGGAGTGACCCAGTACTTC. Its translation is CASSLGVTQYF. The variable domain in full, completed from reference TRBV5-4 and TRBJ2-5, reads ETGVTQSPTHLIKTRGQQVTLRCSSQSGHNTVSWYQQALGQGPQFIFQYYREEENGRGNFPPRFSGLQFPNYSSELNVNALELDDSALYLCASSLGVTQYFGPGTRLLVL.